The present T cell receptor beta chain was sequenced within a study of CD8 T cells in Susac syndrome. Study details: Sequencing included Susac syndrome patients, about 6 of them with active disease and roughly 8 in remission. Intravenous immunoglobulin alone or corticosteroids were being given to patients with Susac syndrome at blood draw, unless they were therapy-naive.

A note on this clonotype: Antigen: not known.

The authors reverse transcribed roughly 0.5 to 1 ug RNA with random hexamers. TCRdb processed the immunoSEQ multiplex PCR reads anew with MiXCR; each CDR3 protein has one entry. The table has about 240,000 distinct CDR3 sequences, 90% to 96% seen once. Study-level results: As acknowledged by the study, its TCR sequencing and HLA analysis included a relatively small number of individuals.

As judged by recently defined diagnostic criteria, patients with Susac syndrome had definite or probable disease. There are 15 residues in the CDR3. Germline-derived CDR1 and CDR2 are SGHAT and FQNNGV. V gave up 1 base and J gave up 6 bases; unmatched junction bases: 8. The rearrangement uses TRBV11-2 and TRBJ1-2; 7 nucleotides match TRBD1. The specimen sequenced was CD4+ T cells from PBMCs. The source is a human donor with Susac syndrome. The CDR3 reads CASSLVTGEMDGYTF. Written as DNA, the CDR3 is TGTGCCAGCAGCTTAGTTACAGGGGAGATGGATGGCTACACCTTC.